The 27 T cell receptor beta chains given below trace back to one sample, sequenced in a study of shared T cell receptors in the human thymus (TCRdb year 2021). The receptor library was made with the immunoSEQ multiplex PCR assay. TCRdb carries this immuneACCESS record with in-frame sequences only. Its versions omit some clonotypes, under half of them owing to an unresolved V gene in the studies checked, with the rest unexplained. This sample lists 600,000 or so clones; more than 75% were detected once. Together, the top ten hold 0.009% to 0.0095% of the sample. Separately, the same data were catalogued under a study of human thymus T cells.

The sequenced sample was thymocytes. These TCRs come from a boy less than two years old with a congenital heart defect. Donor details come from another sample of the same person, matched by shared clones.

The rearrangement uses TRBV28 and TRBJ2-2; TRBD2 aligns across 10 bases. The germline V gene encodes CDR1 MDHEN and CDR2 SYDVKM. Trimming removed 4 bases from V and 3 bases from J; junction bases left unmatched: 11. This CDR3 has 18 amino acids. The CDR3 DNA reads as TGTGCCAGCAGTTCCGAAGCGGGAGGGCCTCTTGACACCGGGGAGCTGTTTTTT. Its translation: CASSSEAGGPLDTGELFF.

DNA for the CDR3: TGCAGCCCGGGACAGGGGATCGACTATGGCTACACCTTC. Its protein product is CSPGQGIDYGYTF. V gene TRBV29-1 combines with J gene TRBJ1-2, with 10 bases identical to TRBD1. The CDR3 runs 13 residues. Per the germline V gene, CDR1 is SQVTM and CDR2 is ANQGSEA. The ends lost 8 bases at V and 3 bases at J; junction bases unmatched: 6.

The rearrangement joins TRBV12-5 to TRBJ2-2; possible D gene TRBD2, 5 bases. The CDR3 sequence is 14 residues long. The V end lost 1 base, the J end lost 6 bases, and 9 bases lay between the germline ends. Looked up from germline, CDR1 is LGHNT and CDR2 is FRNRAP. CDR3 bases: TGTGCTAGTGGTTTGGACCGGGATGCCGGGGAGCTGTTTTTT. Protein sequence: CASGLDRDAGELFF.

The genes are TRBV5-4 and TRBJ2-5, with 11 nucleotides matching TRBD2. TRBJ2-7 explains the end of the DNA better; the J call may be wrong. Looked up from germline, CDR1 is SGHNT and CDR2 is YYREEE (reference sequence). The CDR3 loop spans 16 amino acids. CDR3 bases: TGTGCCAGCAGCACCCCGACTAGCGGGAACACCTACGAGCAGTACTTC. Protein product: CASSTPTSGNTYEQYF.

This clone showed up just once. The gene calls are TRBV5-1 and TRBJ2-1, with D tentatively TRBD1 (7 bases). Between the trimmed V and J ends, which lost 5 bases and 4 bases, there was a span of 10 bases. The CDR3 totals 13 residues. Germline CDR1 is SGHRS and CDR2 is YFSETQ. The chain's CDR3 is CASRPGGYNEQFF. The CDR3, as DNA: TGCGCCAGCAGGCCAGGGGGGTACAATGAGCAGTTCTTC.

This chain connects TRBV6-5 to TRBJ1-2; 7 positions agree with TRBD1. The ends lost 0 bases at V and 3 bases at J; junction bases unmatched: 4. Per the germline V gene, CDR1 is MNHEY and CDR2 is SVGAGI. The CDR3 has 15 amino acids. The CDR3, as DNA: TGTGCCAGCAGTTACTCGACAGGGCCGTACTATGGCTACACCTTC. Amino acids: CASSYSTGPYYGYTF.

The chain has TRBV4-1 and TRBJ1-1; D might be TRBD1 (5 bases). V was pared by 5 bases and J by 0 bases, with 7 bases between. Germline values: CDR1 MGHRA, CDR2 YSYEKL. This CDR3 contains 13 residues. CDR3 in amino acids: CASSGQMNTEAFF. The CDR3 region has the DNA TGCGCCAGCAGCGGACAAATGAACACTGAAGCTTTCTTT.

The rearrangement uses TRBV6-5 and TRBJ2-2; D is unclear. The ends were cut back, 0 bases at V and 3 bases at J, with 8 bases in the middle. The CDR3 is made up of 15 amino acids. Per germline, CDR1 MNHEY and CDR2 SVGAGI. In DNA, the CDR3 is TGTGCCAGCAGTTACTCAAAAGCTTACACCGGGGAGCTGTTTTTT. Its translation is CASSYSKAYTGELFF.

The J gene is TRBJ1-4, the V gene TRBV6-6; the D is unclear. The CDR3 consists of 16 residues. The V gene lost 2 bases and the J gene lost 0 bases, with 10 bases spanning the gap. CDR1 is MNHNY, CDR2 SVGAGI, per germline (reference sequence). CDR3 DNA sequence: TGTGCCAGCAGTTACCGGGATCCCACAACTAATGAAAAACTGTTTTTT. It specifies CASSYRDPTTNEKLFF.

This chain connects TRBV5-8 to TRBJ2-1; the D is unclear. The V gene lost 2 bases and the J gene lost 3 bases, with 6 bases spanning the gap. The CDR3 totals 13 residues. From germline, CDR1 is SGHTS and CDR2 YDEGEE. The CDR3 coding sequence is TGTGCCAGCAGCTTTGCTAACTACAATGAGCAGTTCTTC. Protein product: CASSFANYNEQFF. Complete variable domain (other parts from reference TRBV5-8 and TRBJ2-1): EAGVTQSPTHLIKTRGQQATLRCSPISGHTSVYWYQQALGLGLQFLLWYDEGEERNRGNFPPRFSGRQFPNYSSELNVNALELEDSALYLCASSFANYNEQFFGPGTRLTVL.

The chain employs TRBV27 and TRBJ2-7; D gene ambiguous. The CDR3 is 18 residues long. Trimming stripped 5 bases from V and 0 bases from J, with 23 bases between. Germline V gene data show CDR1 as MNHEY and CDR2 as SMNVEV (reference sequence). The CDR3 here is CASSPTEPRPSSSYEQYF. CDR3 bases: TGTGCCAGCAGTCCTACAGAGCCTCGTCCTTCGAGCTCCTACGAGCAGTACTTC.

As to this clone: This CDR3 is also generated by other DNA sequences in the sample. CDR3 nucleotide sequence: TGCGCCAGCAGCTTGGACAGTTTTAATTCACCCCTCCACTTT. Protein: CASSLDSFNSPLHF. The rearrangement joins TRBV5-1 to TRBJ1-6; D call uncertain. The germline CDR1 and CDR2 sequences are SGHRS and YFSETQ. V was trimmed by 0 bases and J by 6 bases, leaving 7 bases between them. This CDR3 contains 14 residues.

The rearrangement joins TRBV27 to TRBJ1-6, with no clear D. Germline values: CDR1 MNHEY, CDR2 SMNVEV (reference sequence). V was cut by 6 bases and J by 5 bases, with 11 bases left in between. The CDR3 loop spans 14 amino acids. The CDR3 reads CASRVVANNSPLHF. CDR3 DNA sequence: TGTGCCAGCAGAGTTGTTGCTAATAATTCACCCCTCCACTTT.

About this clone itself: This same CDR3 is encoded by further DNA sequences in the sample. This chain joins TRBV4-2 and TRBJ2-5; TRBD2 matches 12 bases. Losses at the gene ends were 1 base for V and 3 bases for J; bases not matched to a gene: 6. CDR3 length: 17 amino acids. Germline CDR1 is LGHNA and CDR2 is YNFKEQ. CDR3 coding DNA: TGTGCCAGCAGCCAAGGGACTACTAGCGGGGGGAAAGAGACCCAGTACTTC. Translating it yields CASSQGTTSGGKETQYF.

The chain couples TRBV5-4 to TRBJ2-1, with 13 bases identical to TRBD2. Losses at the gene ends were 3 bases for V and 9 bases for J; bases not matched to a gene: 6. CDR1 is SGHNT, CDR2 YYREEE, per germline (reference sequence). The CDR3 length is 15 residues. Here the CDR3 reads CASSCRTSGGGEQFF. As DNA, the CDR3 is TGTGCCAGCAGCTGCCGGACTAGCGGGGGAGGTGAGCAGTTCTTC.

This chain's CDR3 is CASRKQGPNYGYTF. CDR3 in DNA: TGTGCCAGCAGGAAACAGGGGCCTAACTATGGCTACACCTTC. The chain combines TRBV7-2 with TRBJ1-2; 7 nucleotides agree with TRBD1. CDR1 and CDR2 (germline): SGHTA, FQGNSA. This CDR3 comprises 14 residues. V shed 6 bases, J shed 0 bases, and the junction held 4 bases outside the gene matches.

The V and J genes are TRBV12-5 and TRBJ2-1, with a weak D call TRBD2 (6 bases). Deletions cut 4 bases from V and 2 bases from J, with 12 bases between. Germline assignment: CDR1 LGHNT and CDR2 FRNRAP. The length of the CDR3 is 15 residues. The CDR3 loop is CASGSGTFTYNEQFF. The DNA for the CDR3 is TGTGCTAGTGGTTCCGGGACTTTCACCTACAATGAGCAGTTCTTC.

The rearrangement uses TRBV25-1 and TRBJ2-3; the match to TRBD1 covers 7 bases. CDR3 length equals 18 residues. The germline gives CDR1 MGHDK, CDR2 SYGVNS. After removal of 1 base from V and 1 base from J, the junction contained 11 bases not matched to a gene. The CDR3 reads CASSEWGRGGAGTDTQYF. The CDR3 DNA reads as TGTGCCAGCAGTGAATGGGGGCGAGGGGGCGCGGGCACAGATACGCAGTATTTT.

The J gene is TRBJ1-5, the V gene TRBV5-1; maybe TRBD1 (5 bases). Germline CDR1 and CDR2: SGHRS and YFSETQ. The CDR3 consists of 15 residues. V was cut by 0 bases and J by 3 bases, with 10 bases left in between. This CDR3 reads CASSLDGGVNQPQHF. CDR3 DNA sequence: TGCGCCAGCAGCTTGGACGGGGGAGTCAATCAGCCCCAGCATTTT. Full variable domain (missing parts from reference TRBV5-1 and TRBJ1-5): KAGVTQTPRYLIKTRGQQVTLSCSPISGHRSVSWYQQTPGQGLQFLFEYFSETQRNKGNFPGRFSGRQFSNSRSEMNVSTLELGDSALYLCASSLDGGVNQPQHFGDGTRLSIL.

The CDR3 DNA reads as TGTGCCACCAGCAGCCGTTCCGGGACAGGAAGGACCTACGAGCAGTACTTC. Its translation is CATSSRSGTGRTYEQYF. The chain combines TRBV15 with TRBJ2-7; 8 bases are shared with TRBD1. CDR1 LNHNV and CDR2 YYDKDF come from the germline V gene (reference sequence). The J segment lost 2 bases and the V segment lost 3 bases, leaving 12 bases of the junction unmatched. CDR3 length: 17 residues.

The chain uses TRBV4-1 and TRBJ2-1; 15 bases line up with TRBD2. CDR1 and CDR2 from the germline V gene are MGHRA and YSYEKL. The CDR3 runs 17 residues. The V gene end was trimmed by 4 bases and the J gene end by 6 bases; junction bases not matched to a gene: 7. The CDR3 is CASSLGLAGGHGNEQFF. Written as DNA, the CDR3 is TGCGCCAGCAGCCTCGGACTAGCGGGGGGGCATGGCAATGAGCAGTTCTTC.

The chain employs TRBV27 and TRBJ2-5; TRBD2 agrees at 13 bases. The J call may be in error: the DNA end matches TRBJ2-7 better. This CDR3 is built from 17 residues. CDR1 is MNHEY and CDR2 is SMNVEV in the germline V gene (reference sequence). CDR3 nucleotide sequence: TGTGCCAGCAGTCCACGGACTAGCGGGAGAACTCGCTACGAGCAGTACTTC. This codes for CASSPRTSGRTRYEQYF.

The V and J genes are TRBV5-5 and TRBJ1-1, with 9 positions matching TRBD1. The length of the CDR3 is 16 residues. Germline V gene data show CDR1 as SGHKS and CDR2 as YYEKEE (reference sequence). V was clipped by 5 bases and J by 1 base; unmatched bases: 9. CDR3 loop: CASRQLRDRENTEAFF. In nucleotides, the CDR3 is TGTGCCAGCAGACAGCTCAGGGACAGGGAGAACACTGAAGCTTTCTTT.

The J gene is TRBJ2-2, the V gene TRBV4-3, with D possibly matching TRBD2 (9 bases). Trimming shortened V by 1 base and J by 0 bases, and 27 bases separated the two germline ends. Germline CDR1 reads LGHNA; CDR2 reads YSLEER. CDR3 size: 22 residues. The chain's CDR3 is CASSQAGYQGAGGAPNTGELFF. DNA for the CDR3: TGCGCCAGCAGCCAAGCAGGATATCAGGGGGCGGGAGGGGCTCCGAACACCGGGGAGCTGTTTTTT.

This clone was picked up a small number of times. The chain recombines TRBV4-3 with TRBJ2-2, with D perhaps TRBD1 (5 bases). Between the trimmed V and J ends, which lost 4 bases and 3 bases, there was a span of 15 bases. The CDR3 runs to 16 residues. CDR1 and CDR2 from the germline V gene are LGHNA and YSLEER. This CDR3 reads CASSPLTVRDTGELFF. In DNA form, the CDR3 reads TGCGCCAGCAGCCCCCTGACAGTACGGGACACCGGGGAGCTGTTTTTT.

This clone was observed a single time. The chain joins TRBV6-5 to TRBJ2-1, with D hard to call. The CDR3 contains 16 residues. Trimming pared 4 bases from V and 2 bases from J, leaving 15 bases between. The V gene's germline CDR1 is MNHEY and CDR2 SVGAGI. The CDR3 nucleotides read TGTGCCAGCAGTTCGCGACTCCCTAAACCCTACAATGAGCAGTTCTTC. This codes for CASSSRLPKPYNEQFF.

The J gene is TRBJ2-1, the V gene TRBV11-2; 7 positions agree with TRBD1. Germline V gives CDR1 SGHAT, CDR2 FQNNGV. The trim removed 0 bases at V and 0 bases at J, leaving 14 bases unmatched. This CDR3 region has 20 residues. CDR3 in DNA: TGTGCCAGCAGCTTAGAGACGGGAACAGGGGAAACAAACTCCTACAATGAGCAGTTCTTC. Translated: CASSLETGTGETNSYNEQFF.